These T cell receptor beta chains were read from a single sample in a study of cytomegalovirus exposure and HLA in healthy donors. Clones were sequenced by immunoSEQ multiplex PCR, and TCRdb holds only the in-frame ones, with some missing. The table includes approximately 170,000 clones, 76% detected once. The sequenced material came from PBMCs. The receptors were sampled from a female donor in good health and CMV-seronegative. The CDR3 runs from the conserved cysteine through the conserved F or W. D genes are given only for firm matches. Only some rows state a clone size, as once, few, many or a class for expanded clones.

>NA|NA|TRBJ2-7|14|TRBV9
CASSVNAASREQYF
TGTGCCAGCAGCGTTAATGCTGCGTCGCGGGAGCAGTACTTC
>NA|NA|TRBJ2-5|15|TRBV18
CASSPPRAAGETQYF
TGTGCCAGCTCACCACCGAGGGCAGCCGGGGAGACCCAGTACTTC
>NA|few|TRBJ1-3|15|TRBV5-5
CASNTGHLSGNTIYF
TGTGCCAGCAATACAGGGCACCTCTCTGGAAACACCATATATTTT
>NA|few|TRBJ2-3|14|TRBV9
CASSVSGLTDTQYF
TGTGCCAGCAGCGTTAGCGGCCTCACAGATACGCAGTATTTT
>TRBD1|NA|TRBJ1-5|14|TRBV7-9
CASSPGTDNQPQHF
TGTGCCAGCAGCCCCGGGACAGATAATCAGCCCCAGCATTTT
>TRBD2|NA|TRBJ2-3|14|TRBV13
CASRGLAGDYTQYF
TGTGCCAGCAGGGGGCTAGCGGGGGACTATACGCAGTATTTT
>TRBD1|NA|TRBJ1-1|18|TRBV7-9
CASSLPPRDRGLWTEAFF
TGTGCCAGCAGCTTACCCCCGCGGGACAGGGGGCTCTGGACTGAAGCTTTCTTT
>TRBD1|NA|TRBJ2-7|15|TRBV7-2
CASSLSPGGSYEQYF
TGTGCCAGCAGCTTATCTCCAGGGGGCAGCTACGAGCAGTACTTC
>NA|NA|TRBJ2-1|12|TRBV4-1
CASSQVMGLPVF
TGCGCCAGCAGCCAAGTTATGGGACTGCCGGTCTTC
>NA|NA|TRBJ2-1|17|TRBV19
CASSKVPQLGSYNEQFF
TGTGCCAGTAGTAAAGTCCCCCAGCTAGGCTCCTACAATGAGCAGTTCTTC
>NA|NA|TRBJ2-7|16|TRBV4-2
CASSLLGGGGVDEQYF
TGTGCCAGCAGCCTCCTCGGCGGGGGCGGAGTGGACGAGCAGTACTTC
>TRBD1|few|TRBJ1-2|16|TRBV28
CASSRPLDRAHYGYTF
TGTGCCAGCAGTCGCCCCCTTGACAGGGCACACTATGGCTACACCTTC
>NA|NA|TRBJ1-1|13|TRBV5-1
CASSLTGINEAFF
TGCGCCAGCAGCTTAACAGGGATTAACGAAGCTTTCTTT
>NA|NA|TRBJ2-7|18|TRBV11-2
CASSLGWTPHGRGYEQYF
TGTGCCAGCAGCTTAGGTTGGACCCCACACGGCCGGGGCTACGAGCAGTACTTC
>NA|NA|TRBJ2-3|12|TRBV29-1
CSVVGGADTQYF
TGCAGCGTTGTTGGGGGCGCAGATACGCAGTATTTT
>TRBD1|NA|TRBJ1-5|19|TRBV6-1
CASSDRRLGGAISNQPQHF
TGTGCCAGCAGTGATAGGCGTTTAGGGGGCGCGATTAGCAATCAGCCCCAGCATTTT
>NA|NA|TRBJ2-7|15|TRBV7-9
CSSVPSEEISYEQYF
TGTTCCAGCGTACCTTCGGAGGAGATTTCCTACGAGCAGTACTTC
>NA|NA|TRBJ1-1|14|TRBV18
CASSPRGGNTEAFF
TGTGCCAGCTCACCACGGGGGGGAAACACTGAAGCTTTCTTT
>NA|NA|TRBJ1-2|16|TRBV4-2
CASSLGTEGANYGYTF
TGTGCCAGCAGCCTCGGGACTGAAGGAGCTAACTATGGCTACACCTTC
>NA|few|TRBJ2-5|14|TRBV4-2
CASSPSRYQETQYF
TGTGCCAGCAGCCCCTCTAGGTACCAAGAGACCCAGTACTTC
>NA|NA|TRBJ1-1|13|TRBV2
CASSYDRNTEAFF
TGTGCCAGCAGCTACGACAGGAACACTGAAGCTTTCTTT
>NA|NA|TRBJ1-4|12|TRBV15
CATSRVSEKLFF
TGTGCCACCAGCAGAGTCAGTGAAAAACTGTTTTTT
>NA|NA|TRBJ1-6|15|TRBV6-5
CASSTGGSYNSPLHF
TGTGCCAGCAGTACTGGGGGGTCCTATAATTCACCCCTCCACTTT
>NA|NA|TRBJ2-1|10|TRBV20-1
CSAYYNEQFF
TGCAGTGCGTACTACAATGAGCAGTTCTTC
>TRBD1|NA|TRBJ2-1|16|TRBV7-3
CASSGSSRGYYNEQFF
TGTGCCAGCAGCGGGAGCTCCAGGGGGTACTACAATGAGCAGTTCTTC
>NA|NA|TRBJ2-7|17|TRBV7-2
CASSLALGRTGAYEQYF
TGTGCCAGCAGCTTAGCGCTGGGGAGGACAGGCGCCTACGAGCAGTACTTC
>NA|NA|TRBJ2-7|16|TRBV14
CASSQVSGRGGYEQYF
TGTGCCAGCAGCCAAGTGTCTGGACGGGGTGGGTACGAGCAGTACTTC
>TRBD2|NA|TRBJ2-1|14|TRBV12-5
CASGPSGIKSEQFF
TGTGCTAGTGGTCCCAGCGGGATAAAGAGTGAGCAGTTCTTC
>TRBD2|NA|TRBJ2-1|17|TRBV5-1
CASRAPSGGASYNEQFF
TGCGCCAGCAGGGCACCTAGCGGGGGGGCCTCCTACAATGAGCAGTTCTTC
>TRBD1|NA|TRBJ1-5|16|TRBV25-1
CASSAQDRESDQPQHF
TGTGCCAGCAGTGCCCAGGACAGGGAAAGCGATCAGCCCCAGCATTTT
>NA|NA|TRBJ1-2|14|TRBV30
CAWSVYGINYGYTF
TGTGCCTGGAGTGTATACGGTATTAACTATGGCTACACCTTC
>TRBD1|NA|TRBJ1-3|17|TRBV10-3
CAISNTPGQGSGNTIYF
TGTGCCATCAGTAACACCCCGGGACAGGGGTCTGGAAACACCATATATTTT
>NA|few|TRBJ1-6|14|TRBV6-1
CASSDYGGNSPLHF
TGTGCCAGCAGTGATTATGGAGGTAATTCACCCCTCCACTTT
>TRBD2|NA|TRBJ2-7|15|TRBV28
CASSLVAGGPNEQYF
TGTGCCAGCAGTTTAGTGGCGGGGGGACCTAACGAGCAGTACTTC
>TRBD2|NA|TRBJ2-6|15|TRBV27
CASRREGGGANVLTF
TGTGCCAGCAGGCGGGAGGGGGGTGGGGCCAACGTCCTGACTTTC
>TRBD2|NA|TRBJ2-7|13|TRBV18
CASSPGLELEQYF
TGTGCCAGCTCACCCGGACTAGAACTCGAGCAGTACTTC
>TRBD1|NA|TRBJ2-7|15|TRBV19
CASSSSGTGGYEQYF
TGTGCCAGTAGTTCCTCCGGGACAGGGGGCTACGAGCAGTACTTC
>NA|NA|TRBJ2-1|16|TRBV5-1
CASSDLVGSRVGEQFF
TGCGCCAGCAGCGACCTAGTAGGTTCCCGGGTTGGTGAGCAGTTCTTC
>NA|NA|TRBJ2-1|14|TRBV7-8
CASSLSSDTNEQFF
TGTGCCAGCAGCTTATCTTCAGACACAAATGAGCAGTTCTTC
>NA|NA|TRBJ2-6|16|TRBV19
CASSMGTHSGANGLTF
TGTGCCAGTAGTATGGGGACTCACTCTGGGGCCAACGGCCTGACTTTC
>NA|NA|TRBJ2-1|15|TRBV11-2
CASRSGRGWYNEQFF
TGTGCCAGCAGGTCAGGACGGGGTTGGTACAATGAGCAGTTCTTC